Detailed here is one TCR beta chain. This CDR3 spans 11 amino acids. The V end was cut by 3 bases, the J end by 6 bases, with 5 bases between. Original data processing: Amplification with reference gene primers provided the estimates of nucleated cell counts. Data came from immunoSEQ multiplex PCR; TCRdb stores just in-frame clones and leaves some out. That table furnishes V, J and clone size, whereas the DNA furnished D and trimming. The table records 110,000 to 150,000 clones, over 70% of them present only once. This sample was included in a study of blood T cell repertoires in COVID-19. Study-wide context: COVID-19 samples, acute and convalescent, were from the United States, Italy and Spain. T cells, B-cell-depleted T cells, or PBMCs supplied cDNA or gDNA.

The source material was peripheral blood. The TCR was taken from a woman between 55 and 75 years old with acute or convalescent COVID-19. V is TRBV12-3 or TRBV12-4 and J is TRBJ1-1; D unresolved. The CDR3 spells CASSFSAEAFF. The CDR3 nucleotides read TGTGCCAGCAGTTTCTCCGCTGAAGCTTTCTTT.